This T cell receptor (beta chain) was observed in a study of T cell changes during pregnancy in multiple sclerosis. The CDR3 is 14 residues long. V was cut by 8 bases and J by 0 bases, with 13 bases left in between. Germline CDR1 reads MNHNS; CDR2 reads SASEGT. Profiled with immunoSEQ multiplex PCR; TCRdb holds only in-frame clones, not every one. Among 95,000 to 110,000 clones listed, about 90% were seen once. The sequence came from a female donor in good health, enrolled as a control in a pregnancy study. This sample comprised peripheral blood, obtained in the third trimester of pregnancy. The J gene is TRBJ1-1, the V gene TRBV6-1, with D hard to call. The CDR3, as DNA: TGTGCCAGCCGTGCTGTTTCTATGAACACTGAAGCTTTCTTT. This codes for CASRAVSMNTEAFF.